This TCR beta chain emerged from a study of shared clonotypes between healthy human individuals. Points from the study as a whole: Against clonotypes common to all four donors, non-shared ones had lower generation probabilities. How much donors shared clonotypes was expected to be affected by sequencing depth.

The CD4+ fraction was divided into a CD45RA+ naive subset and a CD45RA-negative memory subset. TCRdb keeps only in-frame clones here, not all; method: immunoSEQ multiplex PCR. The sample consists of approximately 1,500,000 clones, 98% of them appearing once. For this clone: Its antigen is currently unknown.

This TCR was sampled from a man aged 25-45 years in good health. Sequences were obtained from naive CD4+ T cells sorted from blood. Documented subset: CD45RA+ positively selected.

The CDR3 nucleotides are TGTGCCAGCAGCTTCCGCCCCCTCGCCTACGAGCAGTACTTC. Translating gives CASSFRPLAYEQYF. This chain links TRBV11-2 with TRBJ2-7; D unclear. This CDR3 region has 14 residues. The V end was cut by 3 bases, the J end by 2 bases, with 11 bases between. The germline V gene has CDR1 SGHAT and CDR2 FQNNGV.